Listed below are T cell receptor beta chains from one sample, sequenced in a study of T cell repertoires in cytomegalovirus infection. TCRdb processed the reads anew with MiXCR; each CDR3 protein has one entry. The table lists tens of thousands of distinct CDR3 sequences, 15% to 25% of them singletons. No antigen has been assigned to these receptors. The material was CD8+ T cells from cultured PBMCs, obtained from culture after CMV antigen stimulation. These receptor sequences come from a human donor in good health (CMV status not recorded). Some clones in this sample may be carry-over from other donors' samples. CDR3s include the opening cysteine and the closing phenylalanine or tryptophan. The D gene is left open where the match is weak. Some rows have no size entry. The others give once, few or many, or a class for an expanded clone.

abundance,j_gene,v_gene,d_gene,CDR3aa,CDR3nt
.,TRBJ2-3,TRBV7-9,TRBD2,CASSPWTSGGDKDTQYF,TGTGCCAGCAGCCCCTGGACTAGCGGGGGCGATAAAGATACGCAGTATTTT
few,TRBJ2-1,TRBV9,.,CASSPPWGSSYNEQFF,TGTGCCAGCAGCCCTCCGTGGGGTAGCTCCTACAATGAGCAGTTCTTC
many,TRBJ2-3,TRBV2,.,CASSLTGSFTDTQYF,TGTGCCAGCAGCTTAACCGGGTCGTTCACAGATACGCAGTATTTT
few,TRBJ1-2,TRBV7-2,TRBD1,CASSPYPTGTAHYGYTF,TGTGCCAGCAGCCCTTACCCCACCGGGACAGCTCACTATGGCTACACCTTC
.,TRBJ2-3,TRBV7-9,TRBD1,CASSSDRVTDTQYF,TGTGCCAGCAGCTCGGACAGGGTCACAGATACGCAGTATTTT
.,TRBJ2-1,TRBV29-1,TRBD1,CSTDRGLYNEQFF,TGCAGCACGGACAGGGGGCTTTACAATGAGCAGTTCTTC
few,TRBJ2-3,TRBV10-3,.,CAIGSRSSTDTQYF,TGTGCCATCGGAAGTCGATCTAGCACAGATACGCAGTATTTT
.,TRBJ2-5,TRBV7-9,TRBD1,CASSPNHRGRETQYF,TGTGCCAGCAGCCCTAACCACAGGGGGCGAGAGACCCAGTACTTC
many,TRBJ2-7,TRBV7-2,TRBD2,CASSLELSGSYEQYF,TGTGCCAGCAGCTTGGAACTTAGCGGGAGTTACGAGCAGTACTTC
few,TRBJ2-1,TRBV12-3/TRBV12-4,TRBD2,CASSSGTSVAFF,TGTGCCAGCAGCTCCGGGACTAGCGTGGCGTTCTTC
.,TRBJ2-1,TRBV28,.,CASSLYTRFEQFF,TGTGCCAGCAGTTTGTATACTAGATTTGAGCAGTTCTTC
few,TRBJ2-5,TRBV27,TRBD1,CASSLSRTGDTQYF,TGTGCCAGCAGTTTATCCCGGACAGGGGACACCCAGTACTTC
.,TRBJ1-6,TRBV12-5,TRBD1,CASGLSRTGRLSVYNSPLHF,TGTGCTAGTGGTTTATCTAGGACAGGACGCCTCAGCGTCTATAATTCACCCCTCCACTTT
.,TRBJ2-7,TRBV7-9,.,CASRSGVGDPYEQYF,TGTGCCAGCCGGTCGGGGGTGGGAGATCCCTACGAGCAGTACTTC
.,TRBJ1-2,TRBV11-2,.,CASSLPFNYGYTF,TGTGCCAGCAGCTTACCCTTTAACTATGGCTACACCTTC
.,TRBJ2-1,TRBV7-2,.,CASSLGRSAYEQFF,TGTGCCAGCAGCTTGGGGCGGTCTGCCTATGAGCAGTTCTTC
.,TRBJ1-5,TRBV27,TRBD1,CASSPRQGRQPQHF,TGTGCCAGCAGTCCCCGACAGGGACGGCAGCCCCAGCATTTT
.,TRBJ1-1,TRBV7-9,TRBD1,CASSLALRQGVTSEAFF,TGTGCCAGCAGCTTAGCGCTGAGACAGGGGGTCACCAGTGAAGCTTTCTTT
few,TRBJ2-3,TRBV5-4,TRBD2,CASSLRASGSGDTQYF,TGTGCCAGCAGCTTGAGGGCTAGCGGGAGTGGGGATACGCAGTATTTT
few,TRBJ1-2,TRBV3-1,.,CASSTAGYYGYTF,TGTGCCAGCAGCACTGCGGGGTACTATGGCTACACCTTC
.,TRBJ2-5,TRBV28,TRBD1,CASTDRGQETQYF,TGTGCCAGCACTGACAGGGGGCAAGAGACCCAGTACTTC
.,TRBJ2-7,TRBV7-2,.,CASSLRANYEQYF,TGTGCCAGCAGCTTAAGGGCGAACTACGAGCAGTACTTC
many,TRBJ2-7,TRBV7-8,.,CASSLEGRSSYEQYF,TGTGCCAGCAGCTTAGAAGGCAGGAGCTCCTACGAGCAGTACTTC
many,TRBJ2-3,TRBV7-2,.,CASSARQGGSTDTQYF,TGTGCCAGCAGCGCCCGACAGGGAGGCAGCACAGATACGCAGTATTTT
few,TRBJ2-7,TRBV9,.,CASSVGASGDEQYF,TGTGCCAGCAGCGTAGGAGCCTCCGGGGACGAGCAGTACTTC
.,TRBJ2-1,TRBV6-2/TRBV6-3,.,CASSQADYNEQFF,TGTGCCAGCAGCCAGGCCGATTACAATGAGCAGTTCTTC
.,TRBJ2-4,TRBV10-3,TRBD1,CAISERGQGAENIQYF,TGTGCCATCAGTGAGAGGGGACAGGGGGCCGAAAACATTCAGTACTTC
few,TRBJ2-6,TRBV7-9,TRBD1,CASSFETGLFGANVLTF,TGTGCCAGCAGCTTCGAGACAGGGCTTTTTGGGGCCAACGTCCTGACTTTC
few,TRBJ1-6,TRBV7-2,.,CASSPDGPGGPLHF,TGTGCCAGCAGCCCTGACGGTCCGGGTGGACCCCTCCACTTT
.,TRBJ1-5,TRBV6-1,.,CASISRGPNQPQHF,TGTGCCAGCATCTCGAGGGGACCAAATCAGCCCCAGCATTTT
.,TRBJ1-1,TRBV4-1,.,CASSQGRAMNTEAFF,TGCGCCAGCAGCCAAGGGCGCGCTATGAACACTGAAGCTTTCTTT
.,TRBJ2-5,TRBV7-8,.,CASSHREIRETQYF,TGTGCCAGCAGTCACAGGGAAATCCGGGAGACCCAGTACTTC
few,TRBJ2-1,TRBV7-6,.,CASSFPSGSSYNEQFF,TGTGCCAGCAGCTTCCCCTCAGGGAGCTCCTACAATGAGCAGTTCTTC
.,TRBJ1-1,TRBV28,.,CASSSTRFEAFF,TGTGCCAGCAGTTCGACACGGTTTGAAGCTTTCTTT
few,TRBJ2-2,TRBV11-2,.,CASQQGGRTGELFF,TGTGCCAGCCAGCAGGGGGGAAGAACCGGGGAGCTGTTTTTT